The clone carrying this T cell receptor beta chain came up many times. Its target is not known. The data were obtained in a study of CD8+CD57+ T cells in acquired aplastic anemia. Study outcomes and limitations: Overlap between patients and controls comprised roughly 28 CD8+ CDR3 sequences.

CDR1 and CDR2 from the germline V gene are KGHDR and SFDVKD. V lost 5 bases, J lost 6 bases, and 10 bases stayed unmatched. This CDR3 has 16 amino acids. The use of genomic DNA as template underpinned the TCR beta VDJ and CDR3 profiling. TCRdb reprocessed the reads with MiXCR, giving one entry per CDR3 protein. Found here are over 150,000 distinct CDR3 sequences, 40% to 55% of them singletons; the top ten hold approximately 3%. For sequencing, patients were chosen who had shown expansion of CD8+CD57+ cells by flow cytometry. This clonotype originated in a human donor with aplastic anemia. This chain uses TRBV24-1 with TRBJ2-1; the match to TRBD2 covers 9 bases. Sequencing was performed on sorted CD4+, CD8+, or CD8+CD57+ T cells (not recorded which) from PBMCs. The CDR3 loop is CATSGKSGRPLNEQFF. CDR3 DNA sequence: TGTGCCACCAGTGGGAAAAGCGGGAGGCCCCTCAATGAGCAGTTCTTC.